This TCR beta chain came from a study of T-cell memory formation after mild COVID-19. On the study more broadly: Largely, TCR clusters stayed within a single donor. Study outcomes and limitations: Certain responding clones were present in pre-infection memory, suggesting participation of cross-reactive memory.

It was 5'RACE with constant-segment primers that produced the TCR alpha and TCR beta cDNA libraries, which carried sample barcodes and UMIs. TCRdb processed the 5' RACE reads anew with MiXCR; each CDR3 protein has one entry. The table includes 400,000 to 500,000 distinct CDR3 sequences, around 19% detected once. CDR3 length: 15 residues. V gave up 5 bases and J gave up 3 bases, with 16 bases separating them. Germline V gene sequence: CDR1 SGHVS, CDR2 FQNEAQ. This clonotype turned up a few times. No antigen is known for it. The origin of this receptor is an adult woman who had mild COVID-19 (a few samples of this study predate the infection). Cell type and time point are not known. The sequenced sample consisted of PBMCs or a T cell subset sorted from them (not recorded which). The chain uses TRBV7-8 and TRBJ1-1; D remains ambiguous. This CDR3 is CASSPRQVVDTEAFF. CDR3 DNA sequence: TGTGCCAGCAGCCCTCGACAAGTGGTGGACACTGAAGCTTTCTTT. The full variable domain, its missing parts supplied by reference TRBV7-8 and TRBJ1-1, is GAGVSQSPRYKVAKRGQDVALRCDPISGHVSLFWYQQALGQGPEFLTYFQNEAQLDKSGLPSDRFFAERPEGSVSTLKIQRTQQEDSAVYLCASSPRQVVDTEAFFGQGTRLTVV.